The clone carrying this T cell receptor (beta chain) has more than one count but fewer than ten. Germline V gene lookup returns CDR1 DFQATT and CDR2 SNEGSKA (reference sequence). V trimming: 5 bases; J trimming: 4 bases; junction bases outside the gene matches: 9. This CDR3 comprises 14 residues. It was with unique molecular identifiers that the TCRbeta library was prepared. MiXCR was run by TCRdb on the PCR reads, yielding one entry per CDR3 protein. The table has about 400,000 distinct CDR3 sequences, roughly 15% seen once. This sample was taken from a study of T-cell reconstitution after alpha-beta-depleted transplantation in children.

This clonotype originated in a human donor who donated a stem cell graft to a child with Fanconi anemia. This chain links TRBV20-1 with TRBJ2-3; the match to TRBD1 covers 7 bases. Sample: PBMCs, taken from the stem cell graft. The DNA of the CDR3 is TGCAGTGCTTGGGCCCGGGACAGCCCAGATACGCAGTATTTT. It specifies CSAWARDSPDTQYF.